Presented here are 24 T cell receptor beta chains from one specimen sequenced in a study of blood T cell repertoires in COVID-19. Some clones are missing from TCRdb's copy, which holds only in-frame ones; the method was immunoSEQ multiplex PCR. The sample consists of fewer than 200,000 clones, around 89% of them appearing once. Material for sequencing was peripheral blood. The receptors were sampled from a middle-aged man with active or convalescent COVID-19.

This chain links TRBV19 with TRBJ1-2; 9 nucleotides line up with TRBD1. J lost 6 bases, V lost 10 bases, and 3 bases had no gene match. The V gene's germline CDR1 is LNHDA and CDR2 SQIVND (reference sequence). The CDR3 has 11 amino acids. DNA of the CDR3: TGTGCCACCGGACAGGGGAATGGCTACACCTTC. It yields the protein CATGQGNGYTF.

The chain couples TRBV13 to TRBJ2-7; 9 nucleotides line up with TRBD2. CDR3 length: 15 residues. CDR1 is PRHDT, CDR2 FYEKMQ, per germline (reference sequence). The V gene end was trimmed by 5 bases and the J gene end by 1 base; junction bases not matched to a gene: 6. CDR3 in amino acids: CASSPKSGGSYEQYF. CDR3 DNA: TGTGCCAGCAGCCCCAAAAGCGGGGGGTCCTACGAGCAGTACTTC.

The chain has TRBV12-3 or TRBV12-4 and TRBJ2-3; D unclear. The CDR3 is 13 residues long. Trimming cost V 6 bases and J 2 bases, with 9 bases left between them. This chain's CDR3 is CASRVTVTDTQYF. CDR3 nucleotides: TGTGCCAGCAGGGTAACAGTCACAGATACGCAGTATTTT.

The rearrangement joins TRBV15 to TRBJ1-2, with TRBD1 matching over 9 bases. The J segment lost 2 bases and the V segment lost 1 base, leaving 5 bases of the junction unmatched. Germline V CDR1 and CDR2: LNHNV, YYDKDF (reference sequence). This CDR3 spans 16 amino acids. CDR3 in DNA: TGTGCCACCAGCAGAGTCAGGACAGGGGCGAACTATGGCTACACCTTC. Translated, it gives CATSRVRTGANYGYTF. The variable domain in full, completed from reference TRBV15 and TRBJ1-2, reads DAMVIQNPRYQVTQFGKPVTLSCSQTLNHNVMYWYQQKSSQAPKLLFHYYDKDFNNEADTPDNFQSRRPNTSFCFLDIRSPGLGDTAMYLCATSRVRTGANYGYTFGSGTRLTVV.

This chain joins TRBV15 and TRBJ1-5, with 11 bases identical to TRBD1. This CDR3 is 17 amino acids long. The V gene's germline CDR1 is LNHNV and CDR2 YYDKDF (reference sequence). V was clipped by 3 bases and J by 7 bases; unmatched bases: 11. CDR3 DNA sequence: TGTGCCACCAGCAGGGGAGAAGGACAGGGGGCCACGCAGCCCCAGCATTTT. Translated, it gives CATSRGEGQGATQPQHF.

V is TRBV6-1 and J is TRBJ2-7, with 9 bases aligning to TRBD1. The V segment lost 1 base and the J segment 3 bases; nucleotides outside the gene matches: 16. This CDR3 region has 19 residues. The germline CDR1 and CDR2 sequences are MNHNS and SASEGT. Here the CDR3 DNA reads TGTGCCAGCAGTGAAGTAGGGGGGACAGGGTCATACTTCTTCTACGAGCAGTACTTC. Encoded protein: CASSEVGGTGSYFFYEQYF.

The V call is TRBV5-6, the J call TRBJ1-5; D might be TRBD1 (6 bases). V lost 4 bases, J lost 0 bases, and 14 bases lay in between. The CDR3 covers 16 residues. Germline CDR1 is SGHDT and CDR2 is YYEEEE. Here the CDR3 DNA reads TGTGCCAGCAGCCCCCGGACAGTTACTAGCAATCAGCCCCAGCATTTT. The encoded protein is CASSPRTVTSNQPQHF. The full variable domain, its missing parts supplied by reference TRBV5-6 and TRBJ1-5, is DAGVTQSPTHLIKTRGQQVTLRCSPKSGHDTVSWYQQALGQGPQFIFQYYEEEERQRGNFPDRFSGHQFPNYSSELNVNALLLGDSALYLCASSPRTVTSNQPQHFGDGTRLSIL.

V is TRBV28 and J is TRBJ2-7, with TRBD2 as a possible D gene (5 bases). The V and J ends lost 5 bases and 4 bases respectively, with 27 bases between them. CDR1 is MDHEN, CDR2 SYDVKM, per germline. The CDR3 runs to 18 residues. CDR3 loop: CASSDGLRSRKGKYEQYF. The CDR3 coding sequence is TGTGCCAGCAGTGACGGACTGAGATCGAGGAAGGGAAAGTACGAGCAGTACTTC.

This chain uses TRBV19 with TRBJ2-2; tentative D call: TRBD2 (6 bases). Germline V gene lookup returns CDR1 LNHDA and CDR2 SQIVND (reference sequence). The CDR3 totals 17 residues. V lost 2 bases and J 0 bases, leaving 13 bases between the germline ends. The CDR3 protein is CASSITGGVPNTGELFF. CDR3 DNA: TGTGCCAGTAGTATAACCGGGGGAGTACCGAACACCGGGGAGCTGTTTTTT. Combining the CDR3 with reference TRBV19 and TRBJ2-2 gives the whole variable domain DGGITQSPKYLFRKEGQNVTLSCEQNLNHDAMYWYRQDPGQGLRLIYYSQIVNDFQKGDIAEGYSVSREKKESFPLTVTSAQKNPTAFYLCASSITGGVPNTGELFFGEGSRLTVL.

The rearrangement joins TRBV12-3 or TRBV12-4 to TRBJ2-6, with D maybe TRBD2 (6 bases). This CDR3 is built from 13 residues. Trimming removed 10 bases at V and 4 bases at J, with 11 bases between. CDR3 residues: CATSGAGANVLTF. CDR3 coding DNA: TGTGCCACCTCGGGAGCCGGGGCCAACGTCCTGACTTTC.

DNA for the CDR3: TGTGCCAGCCCAGCGGGACAGGACCCCCGCTACGAGCAGTACTTC. This codes for CASPAGQDPRYEQYF. This chain uses TRBV6-5 with TRBJ2-7; possibly TRBD1 for D (8 bases). The V gene lost 8 bases and the J gene lost 3 bases, with 20 bases spanning the gap. The CDR3 covers 15 residues. Germline-derived CDR1 and CDR2 are MNHEY and SVGAGI.

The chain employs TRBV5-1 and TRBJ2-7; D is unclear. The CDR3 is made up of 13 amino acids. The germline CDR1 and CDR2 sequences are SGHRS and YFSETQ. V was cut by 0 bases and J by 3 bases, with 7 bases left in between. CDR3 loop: CASSLEQNYEQYF. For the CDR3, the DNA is TGCGCCAGCAGCTTGGAACAAAACTACGAGCAGTACTTC.

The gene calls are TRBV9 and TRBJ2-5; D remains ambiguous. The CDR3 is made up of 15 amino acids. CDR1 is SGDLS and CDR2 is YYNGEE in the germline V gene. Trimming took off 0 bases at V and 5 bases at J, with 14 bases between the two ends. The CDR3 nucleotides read TGTGCCAGCAGCGTAGCTCCCAACCCCCAGGAGACCCAGTACTTC. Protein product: CASSVAPNPQETQYF.

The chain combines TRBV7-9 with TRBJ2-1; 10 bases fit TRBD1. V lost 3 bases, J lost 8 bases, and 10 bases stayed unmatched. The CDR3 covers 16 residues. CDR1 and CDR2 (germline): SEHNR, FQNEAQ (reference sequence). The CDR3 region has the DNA TGTGCCAGCAGCTTGTTTCTCGGGACAGGGGTTGATGAGCAGTTCTTC. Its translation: CASSLFLGTGVDEQFF.

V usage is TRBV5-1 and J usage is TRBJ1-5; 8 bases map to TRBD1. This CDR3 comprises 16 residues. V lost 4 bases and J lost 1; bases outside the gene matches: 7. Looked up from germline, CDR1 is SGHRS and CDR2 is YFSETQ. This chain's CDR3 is CASSPGQAASNQPQHF. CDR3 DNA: TGCGCCAGCAGCCCGGGACAGGCGGCCAGCAATCAGCCCCAGCATTTT. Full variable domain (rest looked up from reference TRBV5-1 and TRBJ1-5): KAGVTQTPRYLIKTRGQQVTLSCSPISGHRSVSWYQQTPGQGLQFLFEYFSETQRNKGNFPGRFSGRQFSNSRSEMNVSTLELGDSALYLCASSPGQAASNQPQHFGDGTRLSIL.

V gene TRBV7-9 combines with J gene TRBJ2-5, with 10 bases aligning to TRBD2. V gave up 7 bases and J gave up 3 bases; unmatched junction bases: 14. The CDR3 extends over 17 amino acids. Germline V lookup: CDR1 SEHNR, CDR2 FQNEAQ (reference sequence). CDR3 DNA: TGTGCCAGCACCGACTGGGGAGTAGCGGGAGGAAAAGAGACCCAGTACTTC. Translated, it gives CASTDWGVAGGKETQYF.

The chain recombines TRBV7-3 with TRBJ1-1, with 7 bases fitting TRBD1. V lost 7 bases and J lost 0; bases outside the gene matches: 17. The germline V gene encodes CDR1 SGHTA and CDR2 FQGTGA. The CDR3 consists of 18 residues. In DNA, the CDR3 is TGTGCCAGCACCCTCAGAGGGGGACAGATAACCATGAACACTGAAGCTTTCTTT. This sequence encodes CASTLRGGQITMNTEAFF. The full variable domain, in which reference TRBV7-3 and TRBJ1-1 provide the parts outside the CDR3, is GAGVSQTPSNKVTEKGKYVELRCDPISGHTALYWYRQSLGQGPEFLIYFQGTGAADDSGLPNDRFFAVRPEGSVSTLKIQRTERGDSAVYLCASTLRGGQITMNTEAFFGQGTRLTVV.

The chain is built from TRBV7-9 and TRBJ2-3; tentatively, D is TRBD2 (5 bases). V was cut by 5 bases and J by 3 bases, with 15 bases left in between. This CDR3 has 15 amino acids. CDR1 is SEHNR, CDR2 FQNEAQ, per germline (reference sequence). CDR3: CASSGSGSRTDTQYF. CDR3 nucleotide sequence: TGTGCCAGCAGCGGCAGCGGCAGCCGAACAGATACGCAGTATTTT.

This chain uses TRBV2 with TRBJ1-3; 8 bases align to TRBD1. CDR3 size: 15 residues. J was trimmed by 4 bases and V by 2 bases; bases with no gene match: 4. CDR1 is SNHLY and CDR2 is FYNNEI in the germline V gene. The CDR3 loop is CASSEQGAKGNTIYF. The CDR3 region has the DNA TGTGCCAGCAGTGAACAGGGGGCTAAAGGAAACACCATATATTTT.

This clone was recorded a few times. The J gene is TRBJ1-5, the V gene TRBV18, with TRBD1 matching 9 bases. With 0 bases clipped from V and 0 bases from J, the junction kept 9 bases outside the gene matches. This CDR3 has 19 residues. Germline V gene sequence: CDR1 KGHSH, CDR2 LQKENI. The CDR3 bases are TGTGCCAGCTCACCACCGGGACAGGGCGTTGGACTTAGCAATCAGCCCCAGCATTTT. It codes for CASSPPGQGVGLSNQPQHF.

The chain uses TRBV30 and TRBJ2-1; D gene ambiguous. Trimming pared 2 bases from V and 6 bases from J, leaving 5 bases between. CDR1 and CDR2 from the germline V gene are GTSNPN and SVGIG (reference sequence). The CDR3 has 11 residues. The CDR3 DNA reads TGTGCCTGGAGTCCCCTCAATGAGCAGTTCTTC. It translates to CAWSPLNEQFF.

The DNA of the CDR3 is TGTGCCAGCAGCCAAGAAAGTAGCGGGAGTTACGAGCAGTACTTC. It specifies CASSQESSGSYEQYF. The rearrangement uses TRBV3-1 (or the pseudogene TRBV3-2) and TRBJ2-7; 9 bases map to TRBD2. V was pared by 0 bases and J by 4 bases, with 4 bases of the junction left unmatched. CDR3 length: 15 residues. Germline loops: CDR1 LGHDT, CDR2 YNNKEL (reference sequence).

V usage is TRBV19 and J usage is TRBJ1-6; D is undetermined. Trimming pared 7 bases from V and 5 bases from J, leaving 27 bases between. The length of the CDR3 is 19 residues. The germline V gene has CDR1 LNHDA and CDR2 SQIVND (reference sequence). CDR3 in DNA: TGTGCCAGTACCGAACCCCGAGACCCAAGAGGGTCAGATAATTCACCCCTCCACTTT. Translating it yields CASTEPRDPRGSDNSPLHF.

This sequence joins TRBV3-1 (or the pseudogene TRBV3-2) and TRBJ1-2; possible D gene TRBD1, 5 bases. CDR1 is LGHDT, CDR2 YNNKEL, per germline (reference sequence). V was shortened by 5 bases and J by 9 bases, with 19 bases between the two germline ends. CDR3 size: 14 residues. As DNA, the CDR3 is TGTGCCAGCAGCGCAGATGGGGAGGGACTTAGCTACACCTTC. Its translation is CASSADGEGLSYTF.